The 6 T cell receptor beta chains below were found in one sample sequenced in a study of blood T cells in healthy people across ages. A second PCR, run for roughly 7 to 12 cycles, used a sample-barcoded 5' primer plus a J-beta primer mix. TCRdb processed the 5' RACE reads anew with MiXCR; each CDR3 protein has one entry. The data contain about 730,000 distinct CDR3 sequences, around 40% of them seen just once; the ten biggest clones take up under 25%. The sequenced sample consisted of blood. These receptors were obtained from a woman aged 55 to 70 in good health.

V usage is TRBV10-3 and J usage is TRBJ2-7; TRBD2 matches 8 bases. There are 15 residues in the CDR3. The germline V gene has CDR1 ENHRY and CDR2 SYGVKD. V lost 5 bases and J lost 1; bases outside the gene matches: 7. DNA of the CDR3: TGTGCCATCAGTTATAGCGGGGTAGGGTCCTACGAGCAGTACTTC. Protein sequence: CAISYSGVGSYEQYF.

This clonotype was counted many times. This chain uses TRBV5-1 with TRBJ2-1; TRBD1 aligns across 7 bases. Unmatched junction bases numbered 2, after V lost 3 bases and J lost 8 bases. Germline CDR1 is SGHRS and CDR2 is YFSETQ. The CDR3 has 12 amino acids. The CDR3 spells CASSSTGDEQFF. As DNA, the CDR3 is TGCGCCAGCAGCTCTACAGGGGATGAGCAGTTCTTC.

The chain links TRBV7-2 to TRBJ1-5; maybe TRBD1 (5 bases). The germline CDR1 and CDR2 sequences are SGHTA and FQGNSA. This CDR3 is built from 13 residues. Trimming cost V 5 bases and J 8 bases, with 13 bases left between them. This chain's CDR3 is CASSRQSKKPQHF. As DNA, the CDR3 is TGTGCCAGCAGCAGACAGAGCAAGAAGCCCCAGCATTTT.

The rearrangement joins TRBV19 to TRBJ2-3; tentatively, D is TRBD1 or TRBD2 (5 bases each). Deletions cut 3 bases from V and 2 bases from J, with 9 bases between. The CDR3 runs to 14 residues. Germline V CDR1 and CDR2: LNHDA, SQIVND (reference sequence). DNA for the CDR3: TGTGCCAGTAGTATCGGGGACCACACAGATACGCAGTATTTT. Protein: CASSIGDHTDTQYF.

Notes on this clonotype: This may arise from a read error, as a much more abundant clone is one base away. V usage is TRBV29-1 and J usage is TRBJ2-5; TRBD1 matches 8 bases. Germline V gives CDR1 SQVTM, CDR2 ANQGSEA. V was clipped by 4 bases and J by 4 bases; unmatched bases: 8. The CDR3 spans 14 residues. The CDR3 sequence: CSVGRETGVETQYF. CDR3 coding DNA: TGCAGCGTTGGGAGGGAGACAGGGGTAGAGACCCAGTACTTC.

V usage is TRBV29-1 and J usage is TRBJ2-7; D may be TRBD1 (6 bases). Trimming left V 7 bases short and J 7 bases short, with 23 bases between. Looked up from germline, CDR1 is SQVTM and CDR2 is ANQGSEA. The CDR3 contains 14 residues. The chain's CDR3 is CSAEGRGNMGEQYF. The CDR3 region has the DNA TGCAGCGCGGAAGGCAGGGGTAATATGGGGGAGCAGTACTTC.